This T cell receptor (beta chain) was sequenced in a study of control samples from healthy donors and cancer patients. Trimming took 11 bases from V and 7 from J; bases not matched to a gene: 8. Germline values: CDR1 MNHEY, CDR2 SVGAGI. The CDR3 is 13 amino acids. Profiling relied on immunoSEQ multiplex PCR, and the TCRdb table lists in-frame clones only, not all of them. The table has 40,000 to 45,000 clones, about three quarters seen once. The sequencing input was formalin-fixed, paraffin-embedded tissue. This chain connects TRBV6-5 to TRBJ2-2; 9 bases agree with TRBD1. The receptor was derived from a male donor with melanoma. The CDR3 loop reads CAGQGQGYGELFF. CDR3 DNA: TGTGCCGGCCAGGGACAGGGCTACGGGGAGCTGTTTTTT.